Below are 3 T cell receptor beta chains sequenced from a single sample in a study of a mutant IDH1 vaccine in newly diagnosed glioma. These receptors have no known antigen. Time point denoted: week 11, during vaccination. It was 300 ug of mutant IDH1 20-mer peptide that made up each vaccine dose, given with topical imiquimod. TCRdb's table, derived via immunoSEQ multiplex PCR, lists solely in-frame clones and lacks some. This table has around 120,000 clones, around 77% appearing once. The input for sequencing was PBMCs, taken from a glioma patient whose treatment included an IDH1 peptide vaccine. The source of these receptors is a man aged 35 to 55 with glioma.

The chain combines TRBV14 with TRBJ2-7; D uncertain. Trimming pared 1 base from V and 6 bases from J, leaving 10 bases between. This CDR3 has 13 amino acids. Germline V gene sequence: CDR1 SGHDN, CDR2 FVKESK. This CDR3 is CASSQVASSEQYF. CDR3 nucleotide sequence: TGTGCCAGCAGCCAAGTGGCGAGTTCCGAGCAGTACTTC. The full variable domain, its missing parts supplied by reference TRBV14 and TRBJ2-7, is EAGVTQFPSHSVIEKGQTVTLRCDPISGHDNLYWYRRVMGKEIKFLLHFVKESKQDESGMPNNRFLAERTGGTYSTLKVQPAELEDSGVYFCASSQVASSEQYFGPGTRLTVT.

The chain's CDR3 is CASSLRWSSYEQYF. The CDR3 DNA reads TGTGCCAGCAGTTTAAGGTGGAGCTCCTACGAGCAGTACTTC. This rearrangement joins TRBV27 to TRBJ2-7, with D unclear. The CDR3 length is 14 residues. Trimming took off 2 bases at V and 0 bases at J, with 8 bases between the two ends. Germline V gene sequence: CDR1 MNHEY, CDR2 SMNVEV (reference sequence).

This clone was seen a handful of times. The chain joins TRBV10-1 to TRBJ1-2; 11 bases are a match to TRBD1. The ends lost 3 bases at V and 8 bases at J; junction bases unmatched: 5. The CDR3 length is 14 residues. Germline CDR1 WNHNN, CDR2 SYGVQD (reference sequence). Here the CDR3 reads CASSEGTGGDGYTF. CDR3 sequence (DNA): TGCGCCAGCAGTGAAGGGACAGGGGGGGACGGCTACACCTTC.